The 4 T cell receptor beta chains listed next were all sequenced from one sample in a study of cytomegalovirus exposure and HLA in healthy donors. The PCR contained 60 Vbeta and 13 Jbeta primers. The data were produced by immunoSEQ multiplex PCR, yet TCRdb's version contains in-frame clones alone and is incomplete. The sample lists over 100,000 clones, roughly three quarters occurring once. Sample: PBMCs. The receptors were gathered from a woman aged 18-29 years in good health and CMV-seropositive.

The J gene is TRBJ2-1, the V gene TRBV6-5; no clear D gene. The CDR3 is made up of 15 amino acids. Germline lookup yields CDR1 MNHEY and CDR2 SVGAGI. Trimming removed 7 bases at V and 0 bases at J, with 13 bases between. CDR3 protein: CASTRTLSSYNEQFF. CDR3 in DNA: TGTGCCAGCACCCGAACTCTGAGCTCCTACAATGAGCAGTTCTTC.

The rearrangement links TRBV5-8 to TRBJ1-4; TRBD1 matches at 9 bases. Germline V CDR1 and CDR2: SGHTS, YDEGEE. The CDR3 consists of 15 residues. V was pared by 4 bases and J by 8 bases, with 9 bases of the junction left unmatched. The CDR3 loop reads CASSPGTGFREKLFF. CDR3 sequence (DNA): TGTGCCAGCAGCCCCGGGACAGGGTTTCGGGAAAAACTGTTTTTT. Variable domain in full (rest from reference TRBV5-8 and TRBJ1-4): EAGVTQSPTHLIKTRGQQATLRCSPISGHTSVYWYQQALGLGLQFLLWYDEGEERNRGNFPPRFSGRQFPNYSSELNVNALELEDSALYLCASSPGTGFREKLFFGSGTQLSVL.

This clone was detected only once. The CDR3 nucleotides read TGTGCCAGCAGTTTGGCGGGAGTGAAGACCCAGTACTTC. Translation: CASSLAGVKTQYF. This chain links TRBV28 with TRBJ2-5, with 7 bases identical to TRBD2. This CDR3 comprises 13 residues. Germline values: CDR1 MDHEN, CDR2 SYDVKM. Trimming at V came to 3 bases and at J to 6 bases, leaving 4 bases not matched to a gene. The whole variable domain, remainder taken from reference TRBV28 and TRBJ2-5, is DVKVTQSSRYLVKRTGEKVFLECVQDMDHENMFWYRQDPGLGLRLIYFSYDVKMKEKGDIPEGYSVSREKKERFSLILESASTNQTSMYLCASSLAGVKTQYFGPGTRLLVL.

CDR3: CASKLSGTGFYEQYF. CDR3 bases: TGTGCCAGCAAACTTTCCGGGACAGGGTTCTACGAGCAGTACTTC. V gene TRBV19 combines with J gene TRBJ2-7; 9 nucleotides agree with TRBD1. J was trimmed by 3 bases and V by 9 bases; bases with no gene match: 12. This CDR3 is 15 amino acids long. Germline V gives CDR1 LNHDA, CDR2 SQIVND (reference sequence).